Sequencing of this T cell receptor beta chain was carried out in a study of cytomegalovirus exposure and HLA in healthy donors. About this clone itself: Its antigen is unidentified.

The PCR employed 60 Vbeta primers together with 13 Jbeta primers. Profiling relied on immunoSEQ multiplex PCR, and the TCRdb table lists in-frame clones only, not all of them. The data show a few hundred thousand clones, under 90% seen once. The study's findings and limits: The number of N-insertions in an Asian-associated ancestry cluster was reportedly below the roughly 670-donor mean in a later analysis. The records held CMV serostatus as the only immune exposure information. In a later analysis, parvovirus B19, influenza, CMV and Epstein-Barr virus appeared linked to several top co-occurrence clusters.

The germline CDR1 and CDR2 sequences are MNHNY and SVGAGI (reference sequence). Trimming removed 6 bases at V and 0 bases at J, with 11 bases between. The CDR3 consists of 14 residues. The sequence was obtained from a girl aged 2-10 years in good health and CMV-seronegative. The sample was PBMCs. J is TRBJ1-1 and V is TRBV6-6, with D maybe TRBD1 (5 bases). CDR3 sequence: CASRGGNMNTEAFF. For the CDR3, the DNA is TGTGCCAGCAGGGGGGGGAACATGAACACTGAAGCTTTCTTT.